What follows describes a single T cell receptor beta chain. Its recognized antigen is unknown. Compared with germline, one end of the junction differs, possibly owing to a read error. Library preparation used 5' RACE. The instrument given in TCRdb is Illumina HiSeq 2500. The second PCR ran for roughly 7 to 11 cycles and used a J-beta primer mix along with a sample-barcoded 5' primer. A template-switch 5' adaptor carrying 12 random nucleotides introduced a unique molecular identifier onto each TCR beta cDNA molecule. At least 3 million CDR3-containing paired-end reads were obtained from each sample. First-strand cDNA synthesis was performed from all RNA using the Mint cDNA synthesis kit, with priming by a TRBC-specific oligonucleotide. Following uracil-DNA glycosylase treatment, a first 18-cycle PCR with universal primers M1SS and BC2_uni_R was performed on all cDNA. The authors' pipeline ran thus. For normalization, 1 million high-quality reads, each with a distinct molecular identifier, were randomly selected from each sample. Instead of being binned into consensus sequences, reads that shared molecular identifiers were thrown out. MiTCR, set to a Q25 quality threshold and the strictest error-elimination algorithm, was used for CDR3 identification, clonotype clustering and error correction. A nonparametric unseen species model with Euler transformation was used to estimate a lower bound on total TCR beta diversity. TCRdb ran its own pipeline on the public reads, namely fastp trimming at Q25 and MiXCR clone calling, and kept in-frame beta chains. Rows matching on CDR3 protein sequence are summarized as one entry with the most common DNA and genes. The V and J calls here are based on TCRdb, not the publication. The sample table holds 550,000 to 650,000 distinct CDR3 sequences, of which approximately 30% were seen once. 15% to 17% of the sample comes from the top ten.

Systemically healthy Caucasian individuals from Russia, some 40 in total and aged roughly 6 to 100 years, were included as donors. Each donor gave ten milliliters of peripheral blood, drawn into EDTA-treated Vacutainer tubes. Ficoll-Paque density-gradient centrifugation was used to isolate PBMCs, with at least 6.5 million per sample. Trizol reagent was used to extract total RNA from PBMCs, with at least 5 micrograms per sample. The percentages of naive CD45RAhigh/CD27high T cells were determined by flow cytometry on a PBMC aliquot from every donor. The data originate from a study of blood T cells in healthy people across ages (dated by TCRdb to between 2014 and 2017). Looking at the study overall: In model experiments, roughly one uniquely barcoded TCR beta cDNA molecule per two T cells was captured by template switching. To track age-related changes in TCR beta repertoire diversity, the study relied on deep sequencing normalized with unique cDNA molecular identifiers. To avoid experimental bias, donors of different ages were spread randomly across the sequencing lanes. The donors were divided into four age groups: young (average roughly 17 years), middle-aged (about 41), aged (under 70) and long-lived (roughly 82). For two donors (one aged 18 to 30 and one aged 80 or older), the study analyzed two additional independent replicas of 1 million unique cDNA reads from the same blood draw.

Study-wide conclusions, independent of this receptor: Because the CMV infection status of the donors was unknown, age-related changes in expanded clonotypes may potentially have been confounded. Total diversity estimates from one million sequenced T cells were considered lower bounds and underestimates. Compared with the aged group, the long-lived group had more naive CD4+ T cells, fewer expanded clones and increased TCR diversity, suggesting age selection. Because profiling used bulk unsorted PBMCs, naive and antigen-experienced compartments could not be compared conclusively. As age increased, observed TCR beta diversity per million T cells dropped in a roughly linear way, and a significant reduction was already evident by age 40. Observed TCR beta diversity correlated strongly with the percentage of naive T cells measured by flow cytometry.

The CDR3 contains 15 residues, cysteine and phenylalanine counted. Of the read, only the CDR3 DNA is kept; its 45 bases are in frame from base 1. CDR1 and CDR2 (SGHTA, FQGTGA) derive from the germline V gene. The rearrangement combines TRBV7-3 with TRBJ2-1; the best D guess is TRBD1, with 5 bases matching. This receptor was obtained from a woman older than 75 in good health. The specimen was blood. The nucleotide sequence is TGTGCCAGCAGCCCCCAAGGGGTTACCTACAATGAGCAGGTCTTC. This codes for CASSPQGVTYNEQVF.